These T cell receptor beta chains were read from a single sample in a study of regulatory T cells in long-lasting Graves disease. Using its own MiXCR run on the multiplex PCR reads, TCRdb lists one record per CDR3 protein. Among some 450,000 distinct CDR3 sequences, 23% were seen once, and the ten largest hold around 24%. The input for sequencing was peripheral blood mononuclear cells (PBMCs), taken when the disease was refractory, from a patient treated with antithyroid drugs. All receptors derive from a female donor with Graves disease. Each CDR3 is given with its conserved first and last residue. Fields, in order: CDR3 protein, CDR3 DNA, D gene, V gene, J gene, CDR3 length, clone size. The D gene is left open where the match is weak. Some rows mark clone size as missing; the rest say once, few, many or name a class of expanded clone.

CASSLGRRMGETQYF	TGTGCCAGCAGCCTCGGCCGGCGGATGGGAGAGACCCAGTACTTC	-	TRBV7-2	TRBJ2-5	15	few
CASSLRAGGRTGELFF	TGCGCCAGCAGCTTACGGGCAGGGGGAAGAACCGGGGAGCTGTTTTTT	TRBD1	TRBV5-1	TRBJ2-2	16	few
CASSLWGGSGELFF	TGTGCCAGCAGTTTATGGGGGGGGAGCGGGGAGCTGTTTTTT	TRBD2	TRBV27	TRBJ2-2	14	-
CASSLSQGVGGTGELFF	TGTGCCAGCAGTTTAAGTCAGGGTGTCGGTGGAACCGGGGAGCTGTTTTTT	-	TRBV12-3/TRBV12-4	TRBJ2-2	17	-
CSALAGGGEQYF	TGCAGTGCGCTAGCGGGAGGCGGAGAGCAGTACTTC	TRBD2	TRBV20-1	TRBJ2-7	12	-
CASSPGQGPNTEAFF	TGCGCCAGCAGCCCGGGACAGGGCCCGAACACTGAAGCTTTCTTT	TRBD1	TRBV18	TRBJ1-1	15	-
CASSLRDYYEQYF	TGTGCCAGCAGCTTACGGGACTACTACGAGCAGTACTTC	TRBD2	TRBV7-2	TRBJ2-7	13	-
CASSPSDQETQYF	TGTGCCAGCAGTCCCTCCGACCAAGAGACCCAGTACTTC	-	TRBV2	TRBJ2-5	13	many
CASSPEGGRMYEQYF	TGTGCCAGCAGCCCGGAGGGGGGGCGGATGTACGAGCAGTACTTC	-	TRBV6-1	TRBJ2-7	15	many
CASTPDRRIGQPQHF	TGTGCCAGCACCCCGGACAGGAGGATTGGTCAGCCCCAGCATTTT	TRBD1	TRBV9	TRBJ1-5	15	-
CASSLAPSEAFF	TGTGCCAGCAGCTTAGCTCCGTCTGAAGCTTTCTTT	-	TRBV11-2	TRBJ1-1	12	-
CSARTGTGSDEQYF	TGCAGTGCTAGGACCGGGACAGGGTCCGACGAGCAGTACTTC	TRBD1	TRBV20-1	TRBJ2-7	14	-
CASSTLKEGQLKQYF	TGTGCCAGCAGTACTCTAAAGGAGGGACAGCTTAAGCAGTACTTC	-	TRBV28	TRBJ2-7	15	many
CASSQGGLANTGELFF	TGCGCCAGCAGCCAAGGGGGCCTCGCGAACACCGGGGAGCTGTTTTTT	TRBD1	TRBV5-1	TRBJ2-2	16	few
CASSLRDNNEKLFF	TGTGCCAGCAGCTTAAGGGATAATAATGAAAAACTGTTTTTT	-	TRBV7-9	TRBJ1-4	14	-
CAWSGSYEQYF	TGTGCCTGGAGTGGGAGCTACGAGCAGTACTTC	-	TRBV30	TRBJ2-7	11	-
CASSPRTGDTGELFF	TGCGCCAGCAGCCCTAGGACAGGGGACACCGGGGAGCTGTTTTTT	TRBD1	TRBV5-1	TRBJ2-2	15	-
CASSTFIRVGGFDEQFF	TGTGCCAGCAGTACTTTTATCAGGGTTGGAGGATTCGATGAGCAGTTCTTC	-	TRBV28	TRBJ2-1	17	few
CASTGAEGRKEKLFF	TGTGCCAGCACGGGGGCGGAGGGACGAAAGGAAAAACTGTTTTTT	-	TRBV28	TRBJ1-4	15	many
CAWSLRVSTEAFF	TGTGCCTGGAGCCTCAGGGTAAGCACTGAAGCTTTCTTT	-	TRBV30	TRBJ1-1	13	many
CASSSSTGLNTEAFF	TGTGCCAGCAGTTCCTCGACAGGGCTGAACACTGAAGCTTTCTTT	TRBD1	TRBV6-5	TRBJ1-1	15	many
CAWSSHSTNYGYTF	TGTGCCTGGAGTTCGCACAGCACTAACTATGGCTACACCTTC	-	TRBV30	TRBJ1-2	14	many
CASMTSYEQYF	TGTGCCAGCATGACCTCCTACGAGCAGTACTTC	-	TRBV6-1	TRBJ2-7	11	many
CASSLSIGYGYTF	TGTGCCAGCAGTTTATCGATAGGGTACGGCTACACCTTC	-	TRBV12-3/TRBV12-4	TRBJ1-2	13	-
CASSVGQVNYGYTF	TGTGCCAGCAGCGTAGGACAGGTCAACTATGGCTACACCTTC	TRBD1	TRBV7-9	TRBJ1-2	14	few
CAASDGGPDQPQHF	TGTGCCGCTTCGGACGGAGGGCCAGATCAGCCCCAGCATTTT	-	TRBV10-3	TRBJ1-5	14	-
CASRLAWNTEAFF	TGTGCCAGCAGGCTGGCTTGGAACACTGAAGCTTTCTTT	-	TRBV6-1	TRBJ1-1	13	few
CASSLGSGARKLFF	TGTGCCAGCAGCTTAGGCTCAGGGGCCCGAAAACTGTTTTTT	-	TRBV7-8	TRBJ1-4	14	many
CASSLRPGGTDTQYF	TGTGCCAGCAGCTTACGTCCGGGAGGCACAGATACGCAGTATTTT	-	TRBV7-2	TRBJ2-3	15	many
CASSLIADTDTQYF	TGTGCCAGCAGCCTAATAGCGGACACAGATACGCAGTATTTT	-	TRBV7-2	TRBJ2-3	14	-
CATATDGNYGYTF	TGTGCCACCGCAACAGACGGAAACTATGGCTACACCTTC	-	TRBV10-3	TRBJ1-2	13	many
CASSLQITGANVLTF	TGCGCCAGCAGCTTACAGATCACTGGGGCCAACGTCCTGACTTTC	-	TRBV5-1	TRBJ2-6	15	many
CASSPRVDYGYTF	TGTGCCAGCAGTCCCAGGGTAGACTATGGCTACACCTTC	-	TRBV27	TRBJ1-2	13	many
CATSRDPGGRSTDTQYF	TGTGCCACCAGCAGAGATCCTGGGGGCCGTAGCACAGATACGCAGTATTTT	-	TRBV15	TRBJ2-3	17	-
CASSKREMETQYF	TGTGCCAGCAGCAAGCGGGAGATGGAGACCCAGTACTTC	TRBD2	TRBV6-1	TRBJ2-5	13	-
CASSEIPRSSYEQYF	TGTGCCAGCAGTGAAATCCCGCGGAGCTCCTACGAGCAGTACTTC	-	TRBV2	TRBJ2-7	15	many
CASSIGRRYGVYEQYF	TGTGCCAGTAGTATAGGAAGACGGTACGGGGTCTACGAGCAGTACTTC	-	TRBV19	TRBJ2-7	16	-
CASSRDAPPYEQYF	TGTGCCAGCAGCCGGGACGCGCCCCCCTACGAGCAGTACTTC	-	TRBV11-2	TRBJ2-7	14	-
CASGPSRTGGDQPQHF	TGTGCTAGTGGTCCCTCAAGGACAGGGGGGGATCAGCCCCAGCATTTT	TRBD1	TRBV12-5	TRBJ1-5	16	-
CASSPRPDSKNIQYF	TGTGCCAGTAGTCCTCGCCCCGACAGTAAAAACATTCAGTACTTC	-	TRBV19	TRBJ2-4	15	-
CASSLNRGHTGEYF	TGTGCCAGCAGCTTGAACAGGGGCCACACGGGAGAGTACTTC	-	TRBV5-6	TRBJ2-7	14	-
CASSKGSTGELFF	TGTGCCAGCAGCAAAGGGAGTACCGGGGAGCTGTTTTTT	-	TRBV2	TRBJ2-2	13	many
CASSFVGDNQPQHF	TGTGCCAGCAGCTTTGTGGGGGACAATCAGCCCCAGCATTTT	-	TRBV7-9	TRBJ1-5	14	-
CASSHAQSPLHF	TGTGCCAGCAGCCATGCCCAGTCACCCCTCCACTTT	-	TRBV3-1	TRBJ1-6	12	many
CASSQGQQNTEAFF	TGTGCCAGCAGCCAAGGACAGCAAAACACTGAAGCTTTCTTT	-	TRBV7-2	TRBJ1-1	14	many
CASSYGPGRNQPQHF	TGTGCCAGCAGTTACGGGCCAGGGCGCAATCAGCCCCAGCATTTT	-	TRBV6-5	TRBJ1-5	15	few
CASSLVRGRDEQYF	TGTGCCAGCAGCTTGGTCAGGGGAAGGGACGAGCAGTACTTC	-	TRBV5-5	TRBJ2-7	14	many
CSAEGGYEQYF	TGCAGTGCTGAGGGGGGTTACGAGCAGTACTTC	-	TRBV20-1	TRBJ2-7	11	-
CASSGGRLAAGNEQFF	TGTGCCAGCAGCGGAGGCAGACTAGCTGCGGGCAATGAGCAGTTCTTC	TRBD2	TRBV9	TRBJ2-1	16	-
CASSFRRDRYTEAFF	TGTGCCAGCAGCTTTCGGCGGGACAGATACACTGAAGCTTTCTTT	TRBD1	TRBV11-2	TRBJ1-1	15	many
CASSTHTGGNYGYTF	TGTGCCAGCAGCACCCACACCGGGGGGAACTATGGCTACACCTTC	-	TRBV7-9	TRBJ1-2	15	-
CASSDLAEGYNEQFF	TGTGCCAGCAGTGACTTAGCGGAGGGGTACAATGAGCAGTTCTTC	-	TRBV6-4	TRBJ2-1	15	-
CASSYSVPTYEQYF	TGTGCCAGCAGTTACTCAGTACCAACCTACGAGCAGTACTTC	-	TRBV6-5	TRBJ2-7	14	few
CASSVDTSYEQYF	TGTGCCAGTAGTGTGGACACCTCCTACGAGCAGTACTTC	-	TRBV19	TRBJ2-7	13	-